One and the same sample provided the 24 T cell receptor beta chains below, sequenced in a study of T cells in Graves' hyperthyroidism and ophthalmopathy. Amplification yielded TCR beta CDR3 regions, with RNA transcripts as the source. Carried out on the TCR CDR3, a first-round RT-PCR used the HTBI primer set. TCRdb recomputed calls from the multiplex PCR reads with MiXCR, one row per CDR3 protein. This table holds about 640,000 distinct CDR3 sequences, less than 25% found once. Sequenced: blood. These receptors all stem from a man aged 25 to 45 with Graves' ophthalmopathy.

At least ten counts were recorded for this clonotype. The chain has TRBV2 and TRBJ2-7, with D possibly matching TRBD2 (6 bases). V shed 5 bases and J shed 4 bases, with 15 bases lying between them. This CDR3 is 14 amino acids long. CDR1 SNHLY and CDR2 FYNNEI come from the germline V gene. The CDR3 DNA reads as TGTGCCAGCAGTCACTATACGGGAGAATACGAGCAGTACTTC. Amino acid sequence: CASSHYTGEYEQYF. The entire variable domain, with the rest obtained from reference TRBV2 and TRBJ2-7, is as follows: EPEVTQTPSHQVTQMGQEVILRCVPISNHLYFYWYRQILGQKVEFLVSFYNNEISEKSEIFDDQFSVERPDGSNFTLKIRSTKLEDSAMYFCASSHYTGEYEQYFGPGTRLTVT.

CDR3 amino acids: CASSLMGQGFVAGGYEQYF. Here the CDR3 DNA reads TGCGCCAGCAGCTTGATGGGACAGGGGTTCGTAGCGGGAGGGTACGAGCAGTACTTC. The rearrangement joins TRBV5-1 to TRBJ2-7, with a tentative D call TRBD2 (11 bases). With 1 base removed from V and 4 bases from J, the gap between germline ends came to 27 bases. This CDR3 has 19 amino acids. Germline V gene sequence: CDR1 SGHRS, CDR2 YFSETQ.

This clonotype was counted between two and nine times. J is TRBJ2-3 and V is TRBV12-3 or TRBV12-4; weak D call: TRBD1 (5 bases). This CDR3 is 15 amino acids long. V shed 10 bases and J shed 3 bases, with 20 bases lying between them. The CDR3 here is CATVIGDDKTDTQYF. CDR3 coding DNA: TGTGCCACAGTTATAGGGGATGACAAGACAGATACGCAGTATTTT.

V gene TRBV9 combines with J gene TRBJ2-5; either TRBD1 or TRBD2 may fit D (5 bases each). Trimming took 0 bases from V and 5 from J, leaving 8 bases between them. Germline loops: CDR1 SGDLS, CDR2 YYNGEE. The CDR3 loop spans 13 amino acids. CDR3 sequence (DNA): TGTGCCAGCAGCGTAGGAGGGGTCGAGACCCAGTACTTC. Its protein is CASSVGGVETQYF. Full variable domain (missing parts from reference TRBV9 and TRBJ2-5): DSGVTQTPKHLITATGQRVTLRCSPRSGDLSVYWYQQSLDQGLQFLIQYYNGEERAKGNILERFSAQQFPDLHSELNLSSLELGDSALYFCASSVGGVETQYFGPGTRLLVL.

This chain joins TRBV4-1 and TRBJ2-7; D is unclear. V lost 0 bases, J lost 5 bases, and 11 bases lay in between. The CDR3 is made up of 14 amino acids. Germline assignment: CDR1 MGHRA and CDR2 YSYEKL. The CDR3 region is CASSQDSSQNEQYF. The CDR3 DNA sequence: TGCGCCAGCAGCCAAGATAGTTCGCAAAACGAGCAGTACTTC.

V gene TRBV5-5 combines with J gene TRBJ2-7; TRBD2 matches 8 bases. J gave up 2 bases and V 4 bases, and 8 bases lay outside the gene matches. Germline CDR1 is SGHKS and CDR2 is YYEKEE (reference sequence). This CDR3 has 15 residues. Here the CDR3 DNA reads TGTGCCAGCAGCCCGGGGGGGGCAGGGCCCTACGAGCAGTACTTC. It specifies CASSPGGAGPYEQYF.

The chain joins TRBV7-2 to TRBJ1-2; D is unresolved. Trimming pared 1 base from V and 4 bases from J, leaving 7 bases between. The CDR3 spans 13 residues. CDR1 and CDR2 from the germline V gene are SGHTA and FQGNSA. The CDR3 nucleotides read TGTGCCAGCAGCTTAGATACAGCCTATGGCTACACCTTC. Translated: CASSLDTAYGYTF.

CDR3 loop: CAISESRQGFRNGYTF. The CDR3 nucleotides read TGTGCCATCAGTGAGTCTAGGCAGGGGTTTAGGAATGGCTACACCTTC. The J gene is TRBJ1-2, the V gene TRBV10-3; D is perhaps TRBD1 (6 bases). Trimming cost V 0 bases and J 6 bases, with 17 bases left between them. CDR3 size: 16 residues. Germline values: CDR1 ENHRY, CDR2 SYGVKD.

The sample holds a few counts of this clonotype. This chain connects TRBV7-9 to TRBJ2-1; tentative D call: TRBD2 (5 bases). The CDR3 runs 16 residues. Germline V CDR1 and CDR2: SEHNR, FQNEAQ (reference sequence). The V end lost 5 bases, the J end lost 4 bases, and 18 bases lay between the germline ends. CDR3 protein: CASSLAPGGWYNEQFF. The DNA of the CDR3 is TGTGCCAGCAGCCTCGCCCCTGGCGGGTGGTACAATGAGCAGTTCTTC.

At least ten counts were recorded for this clonotype. V is TRBV11-2 and J is TRBJ2-4; D possibly corresponds to TRBD2 (6 bases). The germline gives CDR1 SGHAT, CDR2 FQNNGV. This CDR3 has 14 residues. The V end was cut by 4 bases, the J end by 0 bases, with 7 bases between. The CDR3 reads CASSSGLAKNIQYF. The DNA for the CDR3 is TGTGCCAGCAGCTCGGGACTAGCCAAAAACATTCAGTACTTC.

This clonotype was seen only a few times. The rearrangement joins TRBV9 to TRBJ2-1; the match to TRBD2 covers 11 bases. The germline gives CDR1 SGDLS, CDR2 YYNGEE. This CDR3 is 14 amino acids long. V dropped 4 bases and J dropped 5; count of bases not matched to a gene: 2. Here the CDR3 reads CASSKTSGDNEQFF. DNA of the CDR3: TGTGCCAGCAGCAAGACTAGCGGGGACAATGAGCAGTTCTTC.

The sample holds many counts of this clonotype. The chain links TRBV12-3 or TRBV12-4 to TRBJ1-2; the D gene is possibly TRBD1 (6 bases). The germline V and J ends were trimmed by 7 bases and 8 bases, with 23 bases remaining between them. The CDR3 has 15 residues. The CDR3 DNA is TGTGCCAGCACCTGGGGGACGGGGGGCCCTAACGGCTACACCTTC. Its protein is CASTWGTGGPNGYTF.

The V gene is TRBV5-8, the J gene TRBJ2-7; D unclear. Germline CDR1 SGHTS, CDR2 YDEGEE. The CDR3 contains 15 residues. Trimming removed 3 bases at V and 3 bases at J, with 16 bases between. The CDR3 region has the DNA TGTGCCAGCAGCTATCCTGTGGGCAGGATCTACGAGCAGTACTTC. Protein: CASSYPVGRIYEQYF.

This clonotype was seen many times. The chain carries TRBV2 and TRBJ1-2; unclear D gene. This CDR3 has 14 residues. Trimming shortened V by 1 base and J by 10 bases, and 16 bases separated the two germline ends. Per germline, CDR1 SNHLY and CDR2 FYNNEI. CDR3 in amino acids: CASSEVTDVSDYTF. In DNA form, the CDR3 reads TGTGCCAGCAGTGAAGTTACCGACGTATCGGACTACACCTTC.

This clonotype was seen repeatedly, ten times or more. The junction departs from germline at one end; a sequencing error may be responsible. This chain joins TRBV5-1 and TRBJ2-7; TRBD2 aligns across 10 bases. The CDR3 has 14 amino acids. Germline assignment: CDR1 SGHRS and CDR2 YFSETQ. For the CDR3, the DNA is TGTGCCAGCAGCCTAGCGGGAGAATCCTACGAGCAGTACTTC. This codes for CASSLAGESYEQYF.

CDR3 DNA: TGCAGTGCTGCTGGACAGGCCATGAACACTGAAGCTTTCTTT. Translated, it gives CSAAGQAMNTEAFF. The chain links TRBV20-1 to TRBJ1-1; 7 bases fit TRBD1. Trimming removed 5 bases from V and 0 bases from J; junction bases left unmatched: 6. Germline CDR1 DFQATT, CDR2 SNEGSKA (reference sequence). This CDR3 is 14 amino acids long.

V is TRBV12-3 or TRBV12-4 and J is TRBJ1-4; TRBD1 aligns across 8 bases. This CDR3 has 14 residues. Losses at the gene ends were 6 bases for V and 3 bases for J; bases not matched to a gene: 3. The CDR3 DNA sequence: TGTGCCAGCAGGACGGGACAGGCTAATGAAAAACTGTTTTTT. Protein sequence: CASRTGQANEKLFF.

In this sample, this clonotype turned up a few times. The chain joins TRBV13 to TRBJ2-4; D is tentatively TRBD1 or TRBD2 (6 bases each). This CDR3 has 17 amino acids. V lost 1 base and J 7 bases, leaving 20 bases between the germline ends. Germline assignment: CDR1 PRHDT and CDR2 FYEKMQ (reference sequence). The CDR3 protein is CASSLEGVTRSPNIQYF. Here the CDR3 DNA reads TGTGCCAGCAGCTTAGAGGGGGTGACTAGATCTCCCAACATTCAGTACTTC.

This clonotype has only one observation. The V and J genes are TRBV6-2 or TRBV6-3 and TRBJ2-3, with D perhaps TRBD1 (5 bases). Trimming stripped 7 bases from V and 5 bases from J, with 13 bases between. The V gene's germline CDR1 is MNHEY and CDR2 SVGEGT. The length of the CDR3 is 13 residues. DNA of the CDR3: TGTGCCAGCACCCGCTTAGGGGTAGATACGCAGTATTTT. Its translation is CASTRLGVDTQYF.

In this sample, this clonotype turned up a few times. This sequence joins TRBV28 and TRBJ2-5; no firm D call. The CDR3 is made up of 14 amino acids. Germline CDR1 MDHEN, CDR2 SYDVKM. The germline V and J ends were trimmed by 2 bases and 7 bases, with 14 bases remaining between them. As DNA, the CDR3 is TGTGCCAGCAGTTTACCTGGGGATCGAGGGACCCAGTACTTC. Its translation: CASSLPGDRGTQYF.

The sample holds many counts of this clonotype. The chain employs TRBV15 and TRBJ2-7; 11 bases align to TRBD2. The CDR3 loop spans 18 amino acids. Germline V gene sequence: CDR1 LNHNV, CDR2 YYDKDF (reference sequence). The V gene end was trimmed by 0 bases and the J gene end by 1 base; junction bases not matched to a gene: 8. The CDR3 DNA reads as TGTGCCACCAGCAGAGATCTCGTGACTAGCGGGGAATCCTACGAGCAGTACTTC. Amino acids: CATSRDLVTSGESYEQYF.

The gene calls are TRBV6-1 and TRBJ2-4, with 8 bases identical to TRBD1. The CDR3 totals 17 residues. Losses at the gene ends were 6 bases for V and 0 bases for J; bases not matched to a gene: 10. CDR1 is MNHNS, CDR2 SASEGT, per germline. The CDR3 loop is CASRPDRGGLAKNIQYF. Written as DNA, the CDR3 is TGTGCCAGCAGGCCCGACAGGGGCGGTTTAGCCAAAAACATTCAGTACTTC.

This clonotype was counted between two and nine times. The V gene is TRBV5-1, the J gene TRBJ2-3; 13 positions agree with TRBD2. The CDR3 has 21 amino acids. Germline assignment: CDR1 SGHRS and CDR2 YFSETQ. V lost 3 bases and J lost 5; bases outside the gene matches: 21. As DNA, the CDR3 is TGCGCCAGCAGCTCCCCTCGCCGCGCACTAGCGGGAGGGCCTCTAGGAGATACGCAGTATTTT. This sequence encodes CASSSPRRALAGGPLGDTQYF.

This clonotype was counted ten times or more. This chain uses TRBV7-2 with TRBJ2-1; D ambiguous. V gave up 1 base and J gave up 0 bases, with 7 bases separating them. Germline CDR1 is SGHTA and CDR2 is FQGNSA. This CDR3 comprises 15 residues. In nucleotides, the CDR3 is TGTGCCAGCAGCTTAGTATTCTCCTCCTACAATGAGCAGTTCTTC. Its protein is CASSLVFSSYNEQFF.